Each of the 4 T cell receptor beta chains below was sequenced from the same sample in a study of post-analysis software for immune sequencing data. Study results and caveats: TRBV5-6, TRBV5-1 and TRBV20-1 were among four to six TRBV segments more frequent in patients than controls.

Researchers reported that TCR beta cDNA libraries carried unique molecular identifiers. TCRdb passed the PCR reads through MiXCR, listing each CDR3 protein once. The sample has about 820,000 distinct CDR3 sequences, roughly 50% seen once. These receptors are not linked to any known antigen. Material: blood. These receptors were obtained from a girl aged 5 to 17 with multiple sclerosis.

The J gene is TRBJ2-6, the V gene TRBV5-1; D call uncertain. Trimming removed 5 bases from V and 4 bases from J, with 10 bases in between. The CDR3 spans 14 residues. The germline CDR1 and CDR2 sequences are SGHRS and YFSETQ. CDR3 nucleotide sequence: TGCGCCAGCAGAGTGAATACGGGGGCCAACGTCCTGACTTTC. Its protein is CASRVNTGANVLTF.

This clonotype was observed at least ten times. V and J are TRBV12-3 or TRBV12-4 and TRBJ2-7; TRBD2 aligns across 12 bases. Trimming cost V 5 bases and J 9 bases; bases outside gene matches: 11. CDR3 length: 15 residues. The CDR3 sequence is CASSRWTSGIIRQYF. The CDR3 DNA is TGTGCCAGCAGTCGCTGGACTAGCGGGATAATTAGGCAGTACTTC.

This chain connects TRBV7-2 to TRBJ2-3, with a possible D match to TRBD2 (5 bases). The CDR3 is 14 residues long. Germline V CDR1 and CDR2: SGHTA, FQGNSA. Trimming took off 6 bases at V and 5 bases at J, with 15 bases between the two ends. CDR3 DNA: TGTGCCAGCAGACTCGGAGGCGCGGAAGATACGCAGTATTTT. It codes for CASRLGGAEDTQYF.

This rearrangement joins TRBV4-2 to TRBJ2-7, with 7 bases lining up with TRBD1. V shed 0 bases, J shed 0 bases, and the junction held 5 bases outside the gene matches. CDR1 LGHNA and CDR2 YNFKEQ come from the germline V gene. The CDR3 is made up of 16 amino acids. In DNA form, the CDR3 reads TGTGCCAGCAGCCAAGATTGGGACAGTGTCTCCTACGAGCAGTACTTC. It yields the protein CASSQDWDSVSYEQYF.